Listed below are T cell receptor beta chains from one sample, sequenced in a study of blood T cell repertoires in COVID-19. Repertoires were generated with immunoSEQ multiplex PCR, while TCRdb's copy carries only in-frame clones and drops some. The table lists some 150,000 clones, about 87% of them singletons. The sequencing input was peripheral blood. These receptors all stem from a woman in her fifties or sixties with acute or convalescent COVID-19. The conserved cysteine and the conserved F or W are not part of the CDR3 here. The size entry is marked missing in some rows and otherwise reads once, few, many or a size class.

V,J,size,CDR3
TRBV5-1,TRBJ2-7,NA,ASSLPRDRVEREQY
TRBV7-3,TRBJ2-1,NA,ASSLMRGAYNEQF
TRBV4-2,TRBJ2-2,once,ASSLGLAGESGTGELF
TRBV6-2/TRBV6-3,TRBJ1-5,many,ASSKDSLYQPQH
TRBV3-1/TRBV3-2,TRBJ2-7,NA,ASSRGYEQY
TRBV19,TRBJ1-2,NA,ASSVQGNYGYT
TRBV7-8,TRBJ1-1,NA,ASSTGQITEAF
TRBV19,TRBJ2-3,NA,ASSPSFSTDTQY
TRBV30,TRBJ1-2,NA,AWSVGRLLSYT
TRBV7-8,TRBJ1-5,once,ASSLGQGPQPQH
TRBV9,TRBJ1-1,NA,ASSETGAQNTEAF
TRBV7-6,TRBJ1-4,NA,ASSLDGNEKLF
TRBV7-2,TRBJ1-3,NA,ASSLEGGYGNTIY
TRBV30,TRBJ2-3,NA,AWSGSSGTTDTQY
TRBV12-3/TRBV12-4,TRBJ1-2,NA,ASRQYIYGYT
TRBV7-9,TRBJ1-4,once,ASSLYRGLSEKLF
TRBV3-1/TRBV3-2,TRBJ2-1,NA,ASSQAAQGSNEQF